Detailed here is one TCR beta chain. Its matching antigen is unknown. This sample is drawn from a study of cytomegalovirus exposure and HLA in healthy donors. Overall study findings and caveats: Confirmation was obtained in vitro that a few CMV-associated chains are specific for CMV antigens. Most of the TCR beta V segments (in an earlier analysis) were productive either about 87% or about 30% of the time. The study flagged 150 to 200 TCR beta chains as cytomegalovirus-associated. A later analysis found most CMV-associated TCR beta chains apparently HLA-restricted.

Per germline, CDR1 MDHEN and CDR2 SYDVKM. This CDR3 has 16 amino acids. The trim removed 2 bases at V and 3 bases at J, leaving 5 bases unmatched. PCR used 60 Vbeta primers and 13 Jbeta primers. This table comes from immunoSEQ multiplex PCR, and its TCRdb copy is limited to in-frame clones, with some not included. In all, the sample yields 150,000 or so clones. The clonotype comes from a woman aged 50 to 60 in good health and CMV-seronegative. Specimen: PBMCs. The chain carries TRBV28 and TRBJ2-1; 9 nucleotides line up with TRBD2. In nucleotides, the CDR3 is TGTGCCAGCAGTTTACAACTAGCGGGCTACTACAATGAGCAGTTCTTC. Protein: CASSLQLAGYYNEQFF.